This T cell receptor beta chain was captured by sequencing in a study of T cell clones after liver transplantation. For the study at large: TCRbeta sequencing after a pre-transplant mixed lymphocyte reaction identified graft-donor-reactive clones, later tracked in post-transplant blood. Findings and caveats of the study: In a couple of subjects, few donor cells limited the measurable donor-reactive repertoire. Rather than being deleted, graft donor-reactive T cells may have moved into the graft.

Concerning this clone itself: The target antigen is unknown.

Germline loops: CDR1 SGHRS, CDR2 YFSETQ. The CDR3 runs to 16 residues. With 7 bases removed from V and 4 bases from J, the gap between germline ends came to 23 bases. Some clones are missing from TCRdb's copy, which holds only in-frame ones; the method was immunoSEQ multiplex PCR. Of tens of thousands of clones in the sample, over 80% were seen once. The source material was CD4+ T cells from blood, sampled 46 months after liver transplant. The TCR comes from a human patient who received a liver transplant. Some T cells here may be from the graft donor. This chain connects TRBV5-1 to TRBJ1-2; maybe TRBD1 (5 bases). The CDR3 coding sequence is TGCGCCAGCTCCCCCCCCAGCGGGGGTCAATTCTATGGCTACACCTTC. Protein: CASSPPSGGQFYGYTF.